The 32 T cell receptor beta chains presented below share a single source sample, sequenced in a study of technical replicates of blood from several donors. This table comes from immunoSEQ multiplex PCR, and its TCRdb copy is limited to in-frame clones, with some not included. The sample comprises fewer than 80,000 clones, around nine tenths of which are singletons, and 4% to 5% rests with the top ten. The sequencing sample was made of PBMCs. The receptors shown here come from a human donor in good health. Some clones in this sample may be carry-over from other donors' samples.

This clone appeared a single time. The chain uses TRBV6-5 and TRBJ2-5; D ambiguous. Germline CDR1 is MNHEY and CDR2 is SVGAGI. The V end lost 5 bases, the J end lost 4 bases, and 14 bases lay between the germline ends. The CDR3 has 14 amino acids. Here the CDR3 DNA reads TGTGCCAGCAGTCTCCGTTGGGCCACAGAGACCCAGTACTTC. This gives the protein CASSLRWATETQYF.

The chain's CDR3 is CASSPGVGNQPQHF. The CDR3 region has the DNA TGTGCCAGCAGCCCAGGGGTTGGCAATCAGCCCCAGCATTTT. The V call is TRBV7-9, the J call TRBJ1-5, with D perhaps TRBD1 (6 bases). The CDR3 runs to 14 residues. V gave up 5 bases and J gave up 2 bases, with 10 bases separating them. Germline-derived CDR1 and CDR2 are SEHNR and FQNEAQ (reference sequence).

The chain has TRBV2 and TRBJ2-5, with a weak D call TRBD2 (5 bases). The CDR3 runs to 12 residues. CDR1 is SNHLY and CDR2 is FYNNEI in the germline V gene. The V end was cut by 1 base, the J end by 5 bases, with 5 bases between. The CDR3 sequence is CASSEGGETQYF. For the CDR3, the DNA is TGTGCCAGCAGTGAAGGCGGGGAGACCCAGTACTTC. The full variable domain, in which reference TRBV2 and TRBJ2-5 provide the parts outside the CDR3, is EPEVTQTPSHQVTQMGQEVILRCVPISNHLYFYWYRQILGQKVEFLVSFYNNEISEKSEIFDDQFSVERPDGSNFTLKIRSTKLEDSAMYFCASSEGGETQYFGPGTRLLVL.

A single count supports this clone. The chain carries TRBV5-1 and TRBJ2-5, with 12 nucleotides matching TRBD2. This CDR3 has 17 amino acids. From germline, CDR1 is SGHRS and CDR2 YFSETQ. Unmatched junction bases numbered 7, after V lost 4 bases and J lost 0 bases. The CDR3 protein is CASSGGLAGLYQETQYF. The CDR3 DNA reads as TGCGCCAGCAGCGGGGGACTAGCGGGCCTGTACCAAGAGACCCAGTACTTC.

The chain recombines TRBV5-1 with TRBJ1-2; 7 positions agree with TRBD1. The CDR3 spans 17 residues. The germline gives CDR1 SGHRS, CDR2 YFSETQ. V was pared by 4 bases and J by 0 bases, with 12 bases of the junction left unmatched. This CDR3 is CASSARDSRLTNYGYTF. CDR3 DNA sequence: TGCGCCAGCAGCGCCCGGGACAGCCGATTAACTAACTATGGCTACACCTTC.

This chain links TRBV19 with TRBJ2-5; a weak D match, TRBD2 (5 bases). The germline V gene encodes CDR1 LNHDA and CDR2 SQIVND (reference sequence). CDR3 length: 13 amino acids. The V gene lost 5 bases and the J gene lost 5 bases, with 12 bases spanning the gap. The CDR3, as DNA: TGTGCCAGTAGTGCTAGCCGCTGGGAGACCCAGTACTTC. It yields the protein CASSASRWETQYF.

The gene calls are TRBV5-1 and TRBJ1-1, with D tentatively TRBD1 (6 bases). With 4 bases removed from V and 0 bases from J, the gap between germline ends came to 13 bases. In germline, CDR1 is SGHRS, CDR2 YFSETQ. The CDR3 covers 15 residues. In DNA, the CDR3 is TGCGCCAGCAGCGCGGGAGACAGGATGAACACTGAAGCTTTCTTT. It encodes CASSAGDRMNTEAFF.

The rearrangement joins TRBV6-5 to TRBJ2-7, with 9 bases that match TRBD2. V was clipped by 0 bases and J by 4 bases; unmatched bases: 4. CDR3 length: 15 residues. In germline, CDR1 is MNHEY, CDR2 SVGAGI. The CDR3 region is CASSYSSTSGYEQYF. In DNA form, the CDR3 reads TGTGCCAGCAGTTACTCATCGACTAGCGGTTACGAGCAGTACTTC.

The V and J genes are TRBV28 and TRBJ1-2; tentatively, D is TRBD1 (5 bases). The CDR3 has 12 residues. V was cut by 4 bases and J by 4 bases, with 7 bases left in between. CDR1 MDHEN and CDR2 SYDVKM come from the germline V gene. CDR3 sequence reads: CASSSDSYGYTF. CDR3 in DNA: TGTGCCAGCAGTTCCGACAGCTATGGCTACACCTTC.

This clone was counted between two and nine times. The V gene is TRBV29-1, the J gene TRBJ1-1; D may be TRBD1 (6 bases). CDR1 is SQVTM and CDR2 is ANQGSEA in the germline V gene. The CDR3 runs 12 residues. V lost 6 bases to trimming and J lost 5 bases, with 13 bases between them. This chain's CDR3 is CSVRAQGTEAFF. The CDR3 DNA reads TGCAGCGTCCGGGCCCAGGGGACTGAAGCTTTCTTT.

The chain employs TRBV11-2 and TRBJ2-1; TRBD2 matches 15 bases. Trimming removed 5 bases from V and 7 bases from J; junction bases left unmatched: 3. Germline V gene sequence: CDR1 SGHAT, CDR2 FQNNGV. The length of the CDR3 is 15 residues. In nucleotides, the CDR3 is TGTGCCAGCAGCAGGACTAGCGGGGGGGCTAATGAGCAGTTCTTC. It encodes CASSRTSGGANEQFF.

V usage is TRBV6-5 and J usage is TRBJ2-2; D might be TRBD1 (6 bases). Trimming shortened V by 4 bases and J by 5 bases, and 17 bases separated the two germline ends. Germline V gene sequence: CDR1 MNHEY, CDR2 SVGAGI. The CDR3 runs 16 residues. CDR3 sequence (DNA): TGTGCCAGCAGTTCCTACGGGACACACTCTACCGGGGAGCTGTTTTTT. Translating gives CASSSYGTHSTGELFF.

The chain recombines TRBV6-6 with TRBJ1-6, with TRBD1 matching 8 bases. The trim removed 6 bases at V and 6 bases at J, leaving 10 bases unmatched. Germline CDR1 MNHNY, CDR2 SVGAGI (reference sequence). The CDR3 extends over 16 amino acids. CDR3 in DNA: TGTGCCAGCAGCCGAGGACAGGGAGGTTCTAATTCACCCCTCCACTTT. This codes for CASSRGQGGSNSPLHF.

The CDR3 bases are TGTGCCAGCAGCTTAAGCGGGAGAGCCGACGGGGAGCTGTTTTTT. It encodes CASSLSGRADGELFF. The chain combines TRBV7-3 with TRBJ2-2, with TRBD2 matching over 7 bases. The CDR3 is 15 amino acids. Per germline, CDR1 SGHTA and CDR2 FQGTGA. V gave up 1 base and J gave up 7 bases; unmatched junction bases: 6.

J is TRBJ2-1 and V is TRBV29-1; 7 bases are a match to TRBD1. The germline gives CDR1 SQVTM, CDR2 ANQGSEA. CDR3 length equals 14 residues. The junction had 8 bases not matched to a gene; V was cut back by 7 bases and J by 2 bases. Here the CDR3 DNA reads TGCAGCGCCTGCAGGGGGTCCCCCTACAATGAGCAGTTCTTC. This gives the protein CSACRGSPYNEQFF.

This chain uses TRBV7-9 with TRBJ2-5; 8 bases are a match to TRBD1. Germline CDR1 is SEHNR and CDR2 is FQNEAQ (reference sequence). The V gene end was trimmed by 7 bases and the J gene end by 12 bases; junction bases not matched to a gene: 10. The CDR3 length is 12 residues. The CDR3 protein is CASNTAPGQEYF. Written as DNA, the CDR3 is TGTGCCAGCAACACCGCTCCGGGACAGGAGTACTTC.

The genes are TRBV4-3 and TRBJ1-3, with D possibly being TRBD1 (6 bases). Germline V CDR1 and CDR2: LGHNA, YSLEER. The V and J ends lost 0 bases and 0 bases respectively, with 9 bases between them. The CDR3 has 16 residues. The CDR3 nucleotides are TGCGCCAGCAGCCAAGAGACAGGCAACTCTGGAAACACCATATATTTT. It translates to CASSQETGNSGNTIYF.

The genes are TRBV7-8 and TRBJ2-5; 8 positions match TRBD2. The CDR3 runs to 16 residues. Germline assignment: CDR1 SGHVS and CDR2 FQNEAQ. V dropped 0 bases and J dropped 6; count of bases not matched to a gene: 9. CDR3 loop: CASSLAEGTRGQTQYF. For the CDR3, the DNA is TGTGCCAGCAGCTTAGCGGAGGGGACTAGGGGACAGACCCAGTACTTC.

V and J are TRBV7-9 and TRBJ1-3; D is possibly TRBD1 (6 bases). The germline V and J ends were trimmed by 6 bases and 4 bases, with 13 bases remaining between them. The CDR3 runs to 14 residues. In germline, CDR1 is SEHNR, CDR2 FQNEAQ (reference sequence). The CDR3 reads CASRQGNEGNTIYF. The CDR3 DNA reads as TGTGCCAGCAGGCAGGGGAATGAAGGAAACACCATATATTTT.

In DNA, the CDR3 is TGTGCCAGCAGCACCAAGACAGGGGCAAATTACAATGAGCAGTTCTTC. Translation gives CASSTKTGANYNEQFF. V is TRBV7-9 and J is TRBJ2-1, with 8 bases matching TRBD1. CDR3 length: 16 residues. CDR1 SEHNR and CDR2 FQNEAQ come from the germline V gene (reference sequence). The V segment lost 5 bases and the J segment 4 bases; nucleotides outside the gene matches: 10. Filled out from reference TRBV7-9 and TRBJ2-1, the complete variable domain reads DTGVSQNPRHKITKRGQNVTFRCDPISEHNRLYWYRQTLGQGPEFLTYFQNEAQLEKSRLLSDRFSAERPKGSFSTLEIQRTEQGDSAMYLCASSTKTGANYNEQFFGPGTRLTVL.

This clone was counted once. The rearrangement joins TRBV5-8 to TRBJ2-3; 13 bases fit TRBD2. Germline V lookup: CDR1 SGHTS, CDR2 YDEGEE. Trimming at V came to 4 bases and at J to 4 bases, leaving 3 bases not matched to a gene. This CDR3 spans 15 amino acids. CDR3 residues: CASSRTSGRSDTQYF. In nucleotides, the CDR3 is TGTGCCAGCAGCCGGACTAGCGGGAGATCAGATACGCAGTATTTT.

The chain employs TRBV5-1 and TRBJ2-3, with TRBD1 as a possible D gene (6 bases). The CDR3 consists of 12 residues. The germline gives CDR1 SGHRS, CDR2 YFSETQ. V lost 4 bases to trimming and J lost 6 bases, with 9 bases between them. For the CDR3, the DNA is TGCGCCAGCAGCCGAGACAGGGATACGCAGTATTTT. Translating it yields CASSRDRDTQYF.

The chain recombines TRBV5-1 with TRBJ2-5; 10 bases agree with TRBD2. The CDR3 totals 16 residues. V lost 6 bases, J lost 5 bases, and 13 bases stayed unmatched. Germline V gives CDR1 SGHRS, CDR2 YFSETQ. CDR3 residues: CASTPSGGGNRETQYF. Here the CDR3 DNA reads TGCGCCAGCACTCCGAGCGGGGGGGGGAATCGGGAGACCCAGTACTTC.

The chain has TRBV4-1 and TRBJ2-7; D ambiguous. The CDR3 runs to 13 residues. Trimming left V 4 bases short and J 3 bases short, with 10 bases between. Germline loops: CDR1 MGHRA, CDR2 YSYEKL. This CDR3 reads CASSRTPGYEQYF. CDR3 sequence (DNA): TGCGCCAGCAGCCGCACTCCGGGCTACGAGCAGTACTTC.

The chain links TRBV5-5 to TRBJ2-7, with a possible D match to TRBD2 (6 bases). CDR3 length: 14 residues. V was cut by 5 bases and J by 5 bases, with 17 bases left in between. CDR1 and CDR2 from the germline V gene are SGHKS and YYEKEE (reference sequence). The CDR3 region has the DNA TGTGCCAGCAGTCCACAGGACTACCGACACGAGCAGTACTTC. Its translation: CASSPQDYRHEQYF.

The V gene is TRBV7-2, the J gene TRBJ2-1; unclear D gene. The CDR3 has 12 amino acids. V lost 0 bases and J lost 12, with 9 bases in between. Germline V gives CDR1 SGHTA, CDR2 FQGNSA. The CDR3 protein is CASSLAPTGQFF. CDR3 nucleotides: TGTGCCAGCAGCTTAGCCCCCACGGGGCAGTTCTTC.

J is TRBJ2-7 and V is TRBV7-9; weak D call: TRBD2 (6 bases). This CDR3 region has 14 residues. V dropped 5 bases and J dropped 2 bases, with 13 bases sitting between them. CDR1 is SEHNR, CDR2 FQNEAQ, per germline (reference sequence). CDR3 sequence reads: CASSQWDSPYEQYF. CDR3 nucleotides: TGTGCCAGCAGCCAGTGGGACTCTCCCTACGAGCAGTACTTC. Full variable domain (remainder filled in from reference TRBV7-9 and TRBJ2-7): DTGVSQNPRHKITKRGQNVTFRCDPISEHNRLYWYRQTLGQGPEFLTYFQNEAQLEKSRLLSDRFSAERPKGSFSTLEIQRTEQGDSAMYLCASSQWDSPYEQYFGPGTRLTVT.

This chain joins TRBV25-1 and TRBJ2-3, with 8 bases that match TRBD1. CDR3 length: 16 amino acids. Trimming removed 4 bases from V and 3 bases from J; junction bases left unmatched: 9. CDR1 is MGHDK, CDR2 SYGVNS, per germline. CDR3 protein: CASSALTRGQTDTQYF. In DNA form, the CDR3 reads TGTGCCAGCAGTGCATTGACCAGGGGGCAAACAGATACGCAGTATTTT.

This clone appeared once. The CDR3 DNA sequence: TGTGCCAGCAGCTTAAACACTGGGAGCTCTGGAAACACCATATATTTT. Translated: CASSLNTGSSGNTIYF. The V call is TRBV7-6, the J call TRBJ1-3; D remains unclear. The V and J ends lost 2 bases and 0 bases respectively, with 11 bases between them. This CDR3 has 16 residues. The germline CDR1 and CDR2 sequences are SGHVS and FNYEAQ.

The chain combines TRBV11-2 with TRBJ2-1, with 8 nucleotides matching TRBD2. J gave up 4 bases and V 5 bases, and 10 bases lay outside the gene matches. The length of the CDR3 is 16 residues. Germline V lookup: CDR1 SGHAT, CDR2 FQNNGV. In DNA form, the CDR3 reads TGTGCCAGCAGCCCGATGAACGGGAGGGTTTACAATGAGCAGTTCTTC. Its translation is CASSPMNGRVYNEQFF.

The chain recombines TRBV2 with TRBJ2-1; 12 nucleotides agree with TRBD2. V shed 6 bases and J 7 bases; nucleotides not matched to a gene: 10. This CDR3 contains 16 residues. Germline CDR1 is SNHLY and CDR2 is FYNNEI. CDR3 sequence: CASSLSLAGGSNEQFF. DNA of the CDR3: TGTGCCAGCAGCCTGAGCCTAGCGGGAGGGAGTAATGAGCAGTTCTTC.

The chain joins TRBV15 to TRBJ2-1, with 7 bases fitting TRBD2. CDR1 LNHNV and CDR2 YYDKDF come from the germline V gene (reference sequence). The CDR3 runs 16 residues. V gave up 0 bases and J gave up 2 bases; unmatched junction bases: 4. CDR3 in amino acids: CATSRETSPPYNEQFF. CDR3 sequence (DNA): TGTGCCACCAGCAGAGAGACTAGCCCCCCCTACAATGAGCAGTTCTTC.